This entry lists 31 T cell receptor beta chains sequenced from one sample in a study of siplizumab effects on memory and regulatory T cells (dated by TCRdb to the late 2010s). The library was generated by the immunoSEQ multiplex PCR assay. Here the immuneACCESS table is served through TCRdb, limited to in-frame sequences with V and J called. Missing clones are a known gap in these copies; in checked studies unresolved V genes cover under half, and the rest lacks a known reason. The sample includes 55,000 to 65,000 clones, with just over 95% observed a single time. The ten biggest clones cover 0.9% to 1.2% of the sample. The sequenced sample consisted of naive CD8+ T cells sorted from blood. The sample's cell subset or site label, in plain terms: unstimulated naive T cells. Every receptor here comes from a human donor in good health.

The rearrangement uses TRBV2 and TRBJ2-1, with D perhaps TRBD1 (5 bases). V lost 6 bases to trimming and J lost 6 bases, with 18 bases between them. CDR1 is SNHLY, CDR2 FYNNEI, per germline. This CDR3 spans 15 amino acids. The CDR3: CASRQTGIQGNEQFF. DNA of the CDR3: TGTGCCAGCAGGCAAACAGGAATCCAAGGCAATGAGCAGTTCTTC.

J is TRBJ2-7 and V is TRBV4-1; 10 nucleotides line up with TRBD2. The CDR3 totals 15 residues. Germline CDR1 reads MGHRA; CDR2 reads YSYEKL. V was pared by 0 bases and J by 6 bases, with 5 bases of the junction left unmatched. The CDR3 spells CASSQDRTSGTEQYF. Here the CDR3 DNA reads TGCGCCAGCAGCCAAGATAGAACTAGCGGGACCGAGCAGTACTTC.

The chain combines TRBV7-9 with TRBJ2-1, with TRBD1 matching 8 bases. Trimming took 5 bases from V and 8 from J; bases not matched to a gene: 5. The CDR3 covers 13 residues. Per the germline V gene, CDR1 is SEHNR and CDR2 is FQNEAQ (reference sequence). CDR3 DNA sequence: TGTGCCAGCAGCAAACAGGGGGAGGATGAGCAGTTCTTC. Protein sequence: CASSKQGEDEQFF.

J is TRBJ1-1 and V is TRBV14; D may be TRBD1 (5 bases). The CDR3 is 16 amino acids. The germline V gene encodes CDR1 SGHDN and CDR2 FVKESK. V gave up 0 bases and J gave up 4 bases, with 15 bases separating them. The CDR3 DNA follows: TGTGCCAGCAGCCAAGATCGTGCAGGGAGAGGCACTGAAGCTTTCTTT. Residues: CASSQDRAGRGTEAFF.

The rearrangement links TRBV28 to TRBJ2-7; TRBD1 matches at 10 bases. The V gene's germline CDR1 is MDHEN and CDR2 SYDVKM. J lost 3 bases, V lost 6 bases, and 8 bases had no gene match. The CDR3 contains 15 residues. CDR3 coding DNA: TGTGCCAGCAGGGACTCAGGGACAGGGGACTACGAGCAGTACTTC. Its protein product is CASRDSGTGDYEQYF.

V and J are TRBV27 and TRBJ2-3; 8 bases line up with TRBD2. CDR3 length: 15 residues. The V and J ends lost 4 bases and 0 bases, in that order; junction bases with no gene match: 3. Germline-derived CDR1 and CDR2 are MNHEY and SMNVEV (reference sequence). DNA of the CDR3: TGTGCCAGCAGTTACCCGGGAGGGAGCACAGATACGCAGTATTTT. Its protein is CASSYPGGSTDTQYF.

This chain uses TRBV15 with TRBJ2-4, with D possibly matching TRBD2 (5 bases). Looked up from germline, CDR1 is LNHNV and CDR2 is YYDKDF (reference sequence). The V and J ends lost 0 bases and 5 bases respectively, with 14 bases between them. The CDR3 spans 16 residues. The CDR3 nucleotides read TGTGCCACCAGCAGAGATCGCGGGCAGGAAGAAAACATTCAGTACTTC. The encoded protein is CATSRDRGQEENIQYF.

V usage is TRBV4-1 and J usage is TRBJ2-7; either TRBD1 or TRBD2 may fit D (5 bases each). The CDR3 runs 15 residues. V was pared by 4 bases and J by 0 bases, with 13 bases between. The V gene's germline CDR1 is MGHRA and CDR2 YSYEKL. CDR3 residues: CASSRRDGSSYEQYF. The DNA for the CDR3 is TGCGCCAGCAGCCGAAGGGACGGAAGCTCCTACGAGCAGTACTTC.

The chain combines TRBV29-1 with TRBJ2-3; 7 positions agree with TRBD2. V was clipped by 6 bases and J by 3 bases; unmatched bases: 9. This CDR3 spans 14 amino acids. Germline CDR1 and CDR2: SQVTM and ANQGSEA. The CDR3 DNA sequence: TGCAGCGTGGGGGATGGACTAGTAACAGATACGCAGTATTTT. Protein: CSVGDGLVTDTQYF.

The chain combines TRBV29-1 with TRBJ2-3, with D perhaps TRBD2 (7 bases). The length of the CDR3 is 14 residues. Germline V lookup: CDR1 SQVTM, CDR2 ANQGSEA. Trimming stripped 3 bases from V and 2 bases from J, with 12 bases between. CDR3 nucleotides: TGCAGCGTTGACGCGGGGGCTAACACAGATACGCAGTATTTT. It specifies CSVDAGANTDTQYF.

This sequence joins TRBV2 and TRBJ1-4; D is unclear. Germline values: CDR1 SNHLY, CDR2 FYNNEI. This CDR3 is built from 12 residues. Trimming stripped 4 bases from V and 5 bases from J, with 5 bases between. CDR3 sequence: CASSGINEKLFF. The CDR3 DNA follows: TGTGCCAGCAGTGGGATCAATGAAAAACTGTTTTTT. Using reference TRBV2 and TRBJ1-4 for the parts outside the CDR3, the full variable domain is EPEVTQTPSHQVTQMGQEVILRCVPISNHLYFYWYRQILGQKVEFLVSFYNNEISEKSEIFDDQFSVERPDGSNFTLKIRSTKLEDSAMYFCASSGINEKLFFGSGTQLSVL.

The genes are TRBV11-3 and TRBJ2-5; 9 bases are a match to TRBD2. The CDR3 is made up of 14 amino acids. Germline trimming cut 5 bases from V and 3 bases from J; bases unmatched to any gene: 4. CDR1 is SGHNT and CDR2 is YENEEA in the germline V gene. The DNA for the CDR3 is TGTGCCAGCAGCCCCCGACTAGCGGAAGAGACCCAGTACTTC. As protein: CASSPRLAEETQYF.

The chain uses TRBV15 and TRBJ2-7; D is perhaps TRBD2 (6 bases). Germline values: CDR1 LNHNV, CDR2 YYDKDF (reference sequence). The CDR3 runs 15 residues. Trimming removed 4 bases at V and 5 bases at J, with 18 bases between. The CDR3 sequence is CATSKEGLGEDEQYF. The CDR3 nucleotides are TGTGCCACCAGCAAAGAGGGTTTAGGGGAGGACGAGCAGTACTTC. Based on the CDR3 plus reference TRBV15 and TRBJ2-7, the full variable domain is DAMVIQNPRYQVTQFGKPVTLSCSQTLNHNVMYWYQQKSSQAPKLLFHYYDKDFNNEADTPDNFQSRRPNTSFCFLDIRSPGLGDTAMYLCATSKEGLGEDEQYFGPGTRLTVT.

The rearrangement uses TRBV25-1 and TRBJ1-3; D is unclear. Between the trimmed V and J ends, which lost 1 base and 4 bases, there was a span of 11 bases. Germline lookup yields CDR1 MGHDK and CDR2 SYGVNS. This CDR3 spans 15 amino acids. The CDR3 DNA is TGTGCCAGCAGTGAATTGAGGTTGGGCGGAAACACCATATATTTT. It yields the protein CASSELRLGGNTIYF.

This sequence joins TRBV2 and TRBJ2-7; D may be TRBD2 (5 bases). Trimming took off 2 bases at V and 7 bases at J, with 24 bases between the two ends. The CDR3 consists of 17 residues. CDR1 is SNHLY and CDR2 is FYNNEI in the germline V gene. CDR3 nucleotides: TGTGCCAGCAGTGAACTCGGGGAGCCTAGTGGCTATGGAGAGCAGTACTTC. Residues: CASSELGEPSGYGEQYF.

This chain connects TRBV7-9 to TRBJ2-1; D perhaps matches TRBD2 (6 bases). The CDR3 length is 14 residues. Trimming took 3 bases from V and 2 from J, leaving 8 bases between them. Germline loops: CDR1 SEHNR, CDR2 FQNEAQ (reference sequence). CDR3 in amino acids: CASSFASAYNEQFF. As DNA, the CDR3 is TGTGCCAGCAGCTTCGCTAGCGCCTACAATGAGCAGTTCTTC.

The J gene is TRBJ2-1, the V gene TRBV4-1; D is possibly TRBD1 (6 bases). Trimming removed 2 bases from V and 6 bases from J, with 8 bases in between. Germline V lookup: CDR1 MGHRA, CDR2 YSYEKL. This CDR3 is 13 amino acids long. The chain's CDR3 is CASSQKQGNEQFF. The CDR3 region has the DNA TGCGCCAGCAGCCAAAAACAGGGCAATGAGCAGTTCTTC.

The CDR3 DNA reads TGTGCCAGCAGTTCCCGGGACCAAGCCTACGAGCAGTACTTC. Its translation: CASSSRDQAYEQYF. The chain uses TRBV28 and TRBJ2-7; D is tentatively TRBD1 or TRBD2 (5 bases each). The germline gives CDR1 MDHEN, CDR2 SYDVKM. V shed 4 bases and J shed 2 bases, with 12 bases lying between them. The CDR3 has 14 amino acids.

The chain joins TRBV5-1 to TRBJ2-5; D possibly uses TRBD1 or TRBD2 (6 bases each). Trimming pared 6 bases from V and 5 bases from J, leaving 17 bases between. CDR3 length: 14 residues. Germline CDR1 and CDR2: SGHRS and YFSETQ. In nucleotides, the CDR3 is TGCGCCAGCATCAGGACAGTCCGGGGGGAGACCCAGTACTTC. As protein: CASIRTVRGETQYF.

This clone has just one count. The rearrangement links TRBV6-5 to TRBJ1-5; D remains ambiguous. V gave up 4 bases and J gave up 0 bases, with 13 bases separating them. The CDR3 sequence is 16 residues long. The germline CDR1 and CDR2 sequences are MNHEY and SVGAGI. In DNA form, the CDR3 reads TGTGCCAGCAGTTCCCGGGAGACTTATAGCAATCAGCCCCAGCATTTT. Its translation is CASSSRETYSNQPQHF.

The chain joins TRBV7-3 to TRBJ2-5; D possibly corresponds to TRBD2 (6 bases). V was shortened by 1 base and J by 3 bases, with 12 bases between the two germline ends. The CDR3 has 15 amino acids. CDR1 is SGHTA, CDR2 FQGTGA, per germline. The CDR3 reads CASSLKREDKETQYF. The CDR3 nucleotides are TGTGCCAGCAGCTTAAAGAGGGAGGACAAAGAGACCCAGTACTTC.

This chain connects TRBV27 to TRBJ2-7; 10 bases align to TRBD1. The germline V gene has CDR1 MNHEY and CDR2 SMNVEV (reference sequence). With V trimmed by 6 bases and J by 6 bases, 8 bases remained unmatched. The CDR3 loop spans 14 amino acids. In DNA, the CDR3 is TGTGCCAGCAGCGCCGGGACAGGGGTGCTCGAGCAGTACTTC. This sequence encodes CASSAGTGVLEQYF.

The chain joins TRBV12-5 to TRBJ2-3; D call uncertain. Germline CDR1 is LGHNT and CDR2 is FRNRAP. This CDR3 region has 16 residues. With 6 bases removed from V and 4 bases from J, the gap between germline ends came to 20 bases. The chain's CDR3 is CASGTAGPPRPDTQYF. For the CDR3, the DNA is TGTGCTAGTGGAACAGCCGGGCCTCCGAGACCAGATACGCAGTATTTT.

The V call is TRBV4-1, the J call TRBJ1-1; 7 positions match TRBD1. The germline gives CDR1 MGHRA, CDR2 YSYEKL. V shed 0 bases, J shed 4 bases, and the junction held 8 bases outside the gene matches. The CDR3 is 16 amino acids. The CDR3 DNA sequence: TGCGCCAGCAGCCAAGATGGAGCAGGGGGACCCACTGAAGCTTTCTTT. This encodes CASSQDGAGGPTEAFF.

The chain carries TRBV27 and TRBJ2-7; 13 bases map to TRBD2. Unmatched junction bases numbered 6, after V lost 2 bases and J lost 5 bases. The CDR3 consists of 16 residues. The germline gives CDR1 MNHEY, CDR2 SMNVEV (reference sequence). This chain's CDR3 is CASSLILAGGPHEQYF. CDR3 DNA sequence: TGTGCCAGCAGTTTAATACTAGCGGGAGGGCCCCACGAGCAGTACTTC.

This chain connects TRBV19 to TRBJ1-5, with a weak D call TRBD1 (6 bases). The CDR3 has 16 residues. Between the trimmed V and J ends, which lost 3 bases and 2 bases, there was a span of 14 bases. Germline assignment: CDR1 LNHDA and CDR2 SQIVND (reference sequence). CDR3 residues: CASSMGGAIGNQPQHF. CDR3 nucleotides: TGTGCCAGTAGTATGGGGGGGGCGATTGGCAATCAGCCCCAGCATTTT.

The chain is built from TRBV4-2 and TRBJ2-1, with 7 bases matching TRBD1. V gave up 1 base and J gave up 8 bases; unmatched junction bases: 5. Germline values: CDR1 LGHNA, CDR2 YNFKEQ. This CDR3 is 14 amino acids long. In nucleotides, the CDR3 is TGTGCCAGCAGCCAAGGACAGGGTATCGATGAGCAGTTCTTC. The encoded protein is CASSQGQGIDEQFF.

The chain uses TRBV7-8 and TRBJ2-1; a possible D gene is TRBD1 (6 bases). The CDR3 length is 19 residues. Germline loops: CDR1 SGHVS, CDR2 FQNEAQ. The V end was cut by 0 bases, the J end by 0 bases, with 18 bases between. The CDR3, as DNA: TGTGCCAGCAGCTTAGCGATTGGGCAACAGGGAAGCTCCTACAATGAGCAGTTCTTC. Translation: CASSLAIGQQGSSYNEQFF.

The chain joins TRBV28 to TRBJ2-1; D is undetermined. V was clipped by 6 bases and J by 6 bases, with 9 bases between them. This CDR3 has 12 residues. Germline-derived CDR1 and CDR2 are MDHEN and SYDVKM. The CDR3 nucleotides read TGTGCCAGCAGCGGTGTTGGCAATGAGCAGTTCTTC. Translation gives CASSGVGNEQFF.

The count of this clone is one. The rearrangement joins TRBV9 to TRBJ1-1; possibly TRBD1 for D (5 bases). CDR1 and CDR2 from the germline V gene are SGDLS and YYNGEE. Trimming shortened V by 3 bases and J by 3 bases, and 12 bases separated the two germline ends. The length of the CDR3 is 14 residues. Here the CDR3 reads CASSGSGTDTEAFF. The CDR3 nucleotides read TGTGCCAGCAGCGGGTCGGGGACTGACACTGAAGCTTTCTTT.

The CDR3 region has the DNA TGCGCCAGCAGCCAAGATTGGGAGAACACTGAAGCTTTCTTT. Translating gives CASSQDWENTEAFF. V and J are TRBV4-1 and TRBJ1-1, with unresolved D. Trimming shortened V by 0 bases and J by 1 base, and 6 bases separated the two germline ends. CDR1 and CDR2 (germline): MGHRA, YSYEKL. The CDR3 is 14 amino acids.